This T cell receptor beta chain comes out of a study of beta chain features in type 1 diabetes. The CDR3 runs 18 residues. J gave up 3 bases and V 3 bases, and 12 bases lay outside the gene matches. Germline V gene lookup returns CDR1 MNHNS and CDR2 SASEGT. Sequenced material consisted of expressed TCRB transcripts (all of the isolated RNA was reverse transcribed). Libraries were prepared by immunoSEQ multiplex PCR; TCRdb keeps only in-frame clonotypes and omits some of them. The sample lists under 90,000 clones; 25% to 35% were seen once. Sequencing was performed on stem cell memory CD4+ T cells from blood. The clonotype originates from a woman between 18 and 29 years old in good health. This rearrangement joins TRBV6-1 to TRBJ1-5; 9 nucleotides align to TRBD1. CDR3 sequence: CASSDTRTGEGINQPQHF. CDR3 DNA sequence: TGTGCCAGCAGTGATACTCGGACAGGGGAAGGGATCAATCAGCCCCAGCATTTT.